One sample yielded the 18 T cell receptor beta chains listed below, sequenced in a study of control samples from healthy donors and cancer patients. Clones were read by immunoSEQ multiplex PCR, and TCRdb kept only the in-frame ones, dropping some. Here the sample spans under 150,000 clones, about 90% being singletons. Input material: PBMCs. These receptors came from a man aged 45-65 years with head and neck cancer.

This clone was detected only a few times. The CDR3 spells CASSFNSPLHF. CDR3 bases: TGTGCCAGCAGCTTTAATTCACCCCTCCACTTT. The gene calls are TRBV2 and TRBJ1-6; D ambiguous. This CDR3 is built from 11 residues. Trimming cost V 6 bases and J 6 bases, with 3 bases left between them. The germline V gene encodes CDR1 SNHLY and CDR2 FYNNEI.

This clone was seen only once. The chain combines TRBV7-9 with TRBJ2-7; a weak D match, TRBD2 (5 bases). This CDR3 is 18 amino acids long. The germline gives CDR1 SEHNR, CDR2 FQNEAQ (reference sequence). The V gene lost 3 bases and the J gene lost 2 bases, with 23 bases spanning the gap. The CDR3: CASSFRRSEEDLPYEQYF. CDR3 nucleotides: TGTGCCAGCAGCTTTCGTAGGTCTGAGGAGGATCTCCCCTACGAGCAGTACTTC. The complete variable domain, with remaining parts taken from reference TRBV7-9 and TRBJ2-7, reads DTGVSQNPRHKITKRGQNVTFRCDPISEHNRLYWYRQTLGQGPEFLTYFQNEAQLEKSRLLSDRFSAERPKGSFSTLEIQRTEQGDSAMYLCASSFRRSEEDLPYEQYFGPGTRLTVT.

The CDR3 sequence is CATNKNIQYF. CDR3 coding DNA: TGTGCCACCAACAAAAACATTCAGTACTTC. The J gene is TRBJ2-4, the V gene TRBV28; D not resolved. V lost 10 bases to trimming and J lost 3 bases, with 4 bases between them. This CDR3 comprises 10 residues. Germline loops: CDR1 MDHEN, CDR2 SYDVKM.

This chain links TRBV11-2 with TRBJ2-7; TRBD2 matches 9 bases. This CDR3 is built from 17 residues. The trim removed 5 bases at V and 4 bases at J, leaving 15 bases unmatched. CDR1 SGHAT and CDR2 FQNNGV come from the germline V gene. In DNA form, the CDR3 reads TGTGCCAGCAGCCCCCAGGGGGGTCTAGCGGGAACATACGAGCAGTACTTC. Its protein is CASSPQGGLAGTYEQYF.

This clone was counted a single time. Written as DNA, the CDR3 is TGTGCCAGCAGTGAGTATGATATAGGACGTAACTATGGCTACACCTTC. Encoded protein: CASSEYDIGRNYGYTF. The V gene is TRBV2, the J gene TRBJ1-2; D call uncertain. Trimming took off 3 bases at V and 1 base at J, with 15 bases between the two ends. The CDR3 length is 16 residues. Germline V gives CDR1 SNHLY, CDR2 FYNNEI.

The chain carries TRBV19 and TRBJ2-1; D is possibly TRBD1 (5 bases). The CDR3 is 14 residues long. Per germline, CDR1 LNHDA and CDR2 SQIVND (reference sequence). The V and J ends lost 7 bases and 0 bases respectively, with 10 bases between them. CDR3 protein: CASNQGSSYNEQFF. The DNA for the CDR3 is TGTGCCAGTAACCAGGGAAGCTCCTACAATGAGCAGTTCTTC.

The genes are TRBV28 and TRBJ2-7; D perhaps matches TRBD1 (6 bases). Germline CDR1 MDHEN, CDR2 SYDVKM. V was cut by 7 bases and J by 3 bases, with 13 bases left in between. This CDR3 comprises 13 residues. The CDR3 DNA reads as TGTGCCAGCATTAATACAGGGAACTACGAGCAGTACTTC. It translates to CASINTGNYEQYF.

The rearrangement links TRBV24-1 to TRBJ2-5; 7 bases are a match to TRBD1. V shed 2 bases, J shed 2 bases, and the junction held 7 bases outside the gene matches. CDR3 length: 16 residues. Per the germline V gene, CDR1 is KGHDR and CDR2 is SFDVKD. CDR3 nucleotides: TGTGCCACCAGTGATTCCGGGACAGTTCTTCAAGAGACCCAGTACTTC. Translating it yields CATSDSGTVLQETQYF.

This chain links TRBV28 with TRBJ2-6; D is ambiguous. From germline, CDR1 is MDHEN and CDR2 SYDVKM. The CDR3 spans 14 residues. Deletions cut 5 bases from V and 1 base from J, with 6 bases between. The DNA for the CDR3 is TGTGCCAGCAGTATCTATTCTGGGGCCAACGTCCTGACTTTC. Translating it yields CASSIYSGANVLTF.

This clone came up a few times. The chain combines TRBV7-8 with TRBJ1-5; D is unresolved. Germline V lookup: CDR1 SGHVS, CDR2 FQNEAQ. V lost 5 bases, J lost 0 bases, and 11 bases lay in between. This CDR3 spans 15 amino acids. The CDR3 coding sequence is TGTGCCAGCAGCCTGCCCGGTTATAGCAATCAGCCCCAGCATTTT. Translation gives CASSLPGYSNQPQHF. Drawing the rest from reference TRBV7-8 and TRBJ1-5, the complete variable domain is GAGVSQSPRYKVAKRGQDVALRCDPISGHVSLFWYQQALGQGPEFLTYFQNEAQLDKSGLPSDRFFAERPEGSVSTLKIQRTQQEDSAVYLCASSLPGYSNQPQHFGDGTRLSIL.

The chain joins TRBV18 to TRBJ1-1; unclear D gene. The V end was cut by 1 base, the J end by 1 base, with 13 bases between. CDR1 is KGHSH and CDR2 is LQKENI in the germline V gene. CDR3 length equals 16 residues. CDR3 sequence: CASSPLWVGGNTEAFF. The CDR3 region has the DNA TGTGCCAGCTCACCACTGTGGGTCGGAGGGAACACTGAAGCTTTCTTT.

The CDR3 DNA is TGTGCCAGCAGCTTTACTAGCGGGGGGTTGGAGACCCAGTACTTC. Translating it yields CASSFTSGGLETQYF. V gene TRBV5-4 combines with J gene TRBJ2-5, with TRBD2 matching 12 bases. V was clipped by 2 bases and J by 5 bases; unmatched bases: 4. Germline loops: CDR1 SGHNT, CDR2 YYREEE (reference sequence). This CDR3 region has 15 residues.

The chain recombines TRBV5-1 with TRBJ1-4; no definite D call. CDR3 length: 17 residues. The V end was cut by 0 bases, the J end by 0 bases, with 12 bases between. Germline loops: CDR1 SGHRS, CDR2 YFSETQ. The chain's CDR3 is CASSLVGRPATNEKLFF. The DNA of the CDR3 is TGCGCCAGCAGCTTGGTGGGCAGACCTGCAACTAATGAAAAACTGTTTTTT. The whole variable domain, filled in from reference TRBV5-1 and TRBJ1-4, reads KAGVTQTPRYLIKTRGQQVTLSCSPISGHRSVSWYQQTPGQGLQFLFEYFSETQRNKGNFPGRFSGRQFSNSRSEMNVSTLELGDSALYLCASSLVGRPATNEKLFFGSGTQLSVL.

This chain links TRBV28 with TRBJ2-1, with D possibly TRBD2 on 5 matching bases. V was shortened by 5 bases and J by 12 bases, with 17 bases between the two germline ends. The length of the CDR3 is 13 residues. Germline-derived CDR1 and CDR2 are MDHEN and SYDVKM. CDR3 sequence reads: CASSLASMVGQFF. The CDR3 DNA reads TGTGCCAGCAGTCTAGCCTCCATGGTTGGGCAGTTCTTC.

The chain joins TRBV27 to TRBJ2-2; tentative D call: TRBD1 (6 bases). Germline V lookup: CDR1 MNHEY, CDR2 SMNVEV (reference sequence). The V and J ends lost 0 bases and 5 bases respectively, with 10 bases between them. This CDR3 is 15 amino acids long. CDR3 nucleotides: TGTGCCAGCAGTTTATCACAGGGTAGGACCGGGGAGCTGTTTTTT. Its translation: CASSLSQGRTGELFF.

The V and J genes are TRBV27 and TRBJ2-2; D perhaps matches TRBD1 (6 bases). V lost 3 bases and J lost 9, with 14 bases in between. Germline V gives CDR1 MNHEY, CDR2 SMNVEV (reference sequence). CDR3 size: 14 residues. The CDR3 region has the DNA TGTGCCAGCAGTTTGACAGGCCCGGACCGGGAGCTGTTTTTT. Its translation is CASSLTGPDRELFF.

This clone was picked up a small number of times. The rearrangement uses TRBV7-9 and TRBJ1-3; possible D gene TRBD1, 5 bases. The germline gives CDR1 SEHNR, CDR2 FQNEAQ (reference sequence). V was pared by 3 bases and J by 2 bases, with 11 bases between. The CDR3 covers 15 residues. Written as DNA, the CDR3 is TGTGCCAGCAGCTTTTTCGGAGGGGCTGGAAACACCATATATTTT. Protein sequence: CASSFFGGAGNTIYF.

This chain joins TRBV5-8 and TRBJ2-1, with D possibly matching TRBD2 (6 bases). CDR1 is SGHTS and CDR2 is YDEGEE in the germline V gene. The germline V and J ends were trimmed by 4 bases and 0 bases, with 11 bases remaining between them. The CDR3 sequence is 15 residues long. CDR3: CASSQLGGSYNEQFF. The CDR3 DNA follows: TGTGCCAGCAGCCAGCTGGGGGGCTCCTACAATGAGCAGTTCTTC. The entire variable domain, with the rest obtained from reference TRBV5-8 and TRBJ2-1, is as follows: EAGVTQSPTHLIKTRGQQATLRCSPISGHTSVYWYQQALGLGLQFLLWYDEGEERNRGNFPPRFSGRQFPNYSSELNVNALELEDSALYLCASSQLGGSYNEQFFGPGTRLTVL.